These 23 T cell receptor beta chains came from one sample sequenced in a study of blood T cells in healthy people across ages. Together with a sample-barcoded 5' primer, a J-beta primer mix was included in a second PCR lasting about 6 to 11 cycles. Via MiXCR, TCRdb re-called the 5' RACE reads, giving one row per CDR3 protein. This table has over a million distinct CDR3 sequences, about 23% appearing once. This same sample was also taken into another study, of T cells of mothers and their children.

Sequencing was carried out using blood. Receptor source: a girl aged 2 to 10 in good health.

The gene calls are TRBV14 and TRBJ2-3; D possibly corresponds to TRBD2 (7 bases). The CDR3 contains 15 residues. Germline V lookup: CDR1 SGHDN, CDR2 FVKESK. Trimming cost V 0 bases and J 4 bases, with 11 bases left between them. This CDR3 is CASSQEGGVPDTQYF. The DNA of the CDR3 is TGTGCCAGCAGCCAAGAAGGGGGGGTCCCAGATACGCAGTATTTT.

The V call is TRBV6-5, the J call TRBJ2-5; D gene ambiguous. The CDR3 totals 17 residues. Per germline, CDR1 MNHEY and CDR2 SVGAGI. Trimming took 0 bases from V and 2 from J, leaving 16 bases between them. CDR3 amino acids: CASSYSKFLGLQETQYF. CDR3 nucleotides: TGTGCCAGCAGTTACTCGAAGTTTCTGGGGTTACAAGAGACCCAGTACTTC.

This clonotype was observed a few times. This chain links TRBV7-3 with TRBJ2-1, with D possibly matching TRBD2 (6 bases). The CDR3 is made up of 17 amino acids. Between the trimmed V and J ends, which lost 0 bases and 5 bases, there was a span of 17 bases. CDR1 SGHTA and CDR2 FQGTGA come from the germline V gene. CDR3 sequence: CASSLTFEGGSNNEQFF. The DNA of the CDR3 is TGTGCCAGCAGCTTAACGTTTGAGGGAGGTAGTAACAATGAGCAGTTCTTC.

The table lists this clonotype with a few counts. The V call is TRBV7-9, the J call TRBJ2-5, with D perhaps TRBD2 (5 bases). This CDR3 comprises 15 residues. Germline-derived CDR1 and CDR2 are SEHNR and FQNEAQ (reference sequence). The V gene lost 3 bases and the J gene lost 5 bases, with 16 bases spanning the gap. CDR3 sequence reads: CASSLEGSRGETQYF. CDR3 coding DNA: TGTGCCAGCAGCTTGGAAGGTTCACGGGGTGAGACCCAGTACTTC. The full variable domain, completed using reference TRBV7-9 and TRBJ2-5, is DTGVSQNPRHKITKRGQNVTFRCDPISEHNRLYWYRQTLGQGPEFLTYFQNEAQLEKSRLLSDRFSAERPKGSFSTLEIQRTEQGDSAMYLCASSLEGSRGETQYFGPGTRLLVL.

This clonotype was counted between two and nine times. J is TRBJ1-4 and V is TRBV2; no clear D gene. The CDR3 is 11 residues long. CDR1 is SNHLY, CDR2 FYNNEI, per germline. V lost 7 bases and J lost 5, with 5 bases in between. The CDR3, as DNA: TGTGCCAGCACACCAAATGAAAAACTGTTTTTT. Translated: CASTPNEKLFF.

The CDR3 loop reads CASSPKVGVNTEAFF. The CDR3 bases are TGTGCCAGCAGCCCTAAGGTTGGAGTGAACACTGAAGCTTTCTTT. V and J are TRBV7-3 and TRBJ1-1, with D uncertain. Germline CDR1 and CDR2: SGHTA and FQGTGA. CDR3 length: 15 amino acids. With 5 bases removed from V and 0 bases from J, the gap between germline ends came to 13 bases.

This clonotype was seen a handful of times. This sequence joins TRBV27 and TRBJ2-1; 12 nucleotides agree with TRBD2. The CDR3 sequence is 18 residues long. CDR1 and CDR2 from the germline V gene are MNHEY and SMNVEV (reference sequence). The J segment lost 5 bases and the V segment lost 6 bases, leaving 14 bases of the junction unmatched. CDR3 coding DNA: TGTGCCAGCAGCGTTACGAGACTAGCGGGAGACGGTAACAATGAGCAGTTCTTC. Protein sequence: CASSVTRLAGDGNNEQFF.

This clonotype was detected only a few times. V is TRBV25-1 and J is TRBJ2-6; tentatively, D is TRBD2 (5 bases). The V end lost 8 bases, the J end lost 1 base, and 12 bases lay between the germline ends. Germline V gives CDR1 MGHDK, CDR2 SYGVNS. The length of the CDR3 is 15 residues. CDR3 bases: TGTGCCAGCCTTGACTACTCATCTGGGGCCAACGTCCTGACTTTC. Translating gives CASLDYSSGANVLTF.

This clonotype was seen a few times. The chain's CDR3 is CASSLDGTSVREQYF. The CDR3 DNA is TGTGCCAGCAGCTTAGATGGGACTAGCGTTAGGGAGCAGTACTTC. V is TRBV7-2 and J is TRBJ2-1, with 10 bases that match TRBD2. The J call may be mistaken, given a closer DNA end match to TRBJ2-7. The germline V gene has CDR1 SGHTA and CDR2 FQGNSA. The CDR3 length is 15 residues.

This clonotype showed up just a few times. This rearrangement joins TRBV27 to TRBJ1-2; D is undetermined. V was trimmed by 2 bases and J by 7 bases, leaving 14 bases between them. The germline gives CDR1 MNHEY, CDR2 SMNVEV (reference sequence). The CDR3 is made up of 14 amino acids. The CDR3 DNA reads TGTGCCAGCAGTTTAAATCCCGGGTTGGGTGGCTACACCTTC. Its protein is CASSLNPGLGGYTF.

This rearrangement joins TRBV24-1 to TRBJ1-1; D is ambiguous. Germline CDR1 is KGHDR and CDR2 is SFDVKD. This CDR3 is built from 14 residues. V was trimmed by 3 bases and J by 4 bases, leaving 11 bases between them. The CDR3 region is CATSDRGEGTEAFF. As DNA, the CDR3 is TGTGCCACCAGTGATCGTGGGGAGGGCACTGAAGCTTTCTTT.

The table lists this clonotype with a few counts. The gene calls are TRBV7-2 and TRBJ2-2; 9 bases agree with TRBD1. This CDR3 spans 15 amino acids. Germline CDR1 is SGHTA and CDR2 is FQGNSA. J lost 3 bases, V lost 4 bases, and 3 bases had no gene match. The CDR3 protein is CASSYRGRDTGELFF. As DNA, the CDR3 is TGTGCCAGCAGCTACAGGGGGCGCGACACCGGGGAGCTGTTTTTT.

This clonotype was seen more than once but under ten times. V is TRBV20-1 and J is TRBJ1-5; 7 bases map to TRBD1. Germline V gives CDR1 DFQATT, CDR2 SNEGSKA (reference sequence). CDR3 length equals 14 residues. V shed 5 bases, J shed 5 bases, and the junction held 9 bases outside the gene matches. For the CDR3, the DNA is TGCAGTGCTGAGACAGGGAATGATGATCAGCCCCAGCATTTT. Translating gives CSAETGNDDQPQHF.

This clonotype appeared a single time. The rearrangement links TRBV5-5 to TRBJ2-3; 9 bases match TRBD2. There are 15 residues in the CDR3. Germline loops: CDR1 SGHKS, CDR2 YYEKEE (reference sequence). With 1 base clipped from V and 5 bases from J, the junction kept 5 bases outside the gene matches. CDR3 nucleotide sequence: TGTGCCAGCAGCTTGAGTCTAGCGGGGAGAGATACGCAGTATTTT. This translates into CASSLSLAGRDTQYF. Full variable domain (remainder filled in from reference TRBV5-5 and TRBJ2-3): DAGVTQSPTHLIKTRGQQVTLRCSPISGHKSVSWYQQVLGQGPQFIFQYYEKEERGRGNFPDRFSARQFPNYSSELNVNALLLGDSALYLCASSLSLAGRDTQYFGPGTRLTVL.

V usage is TRBV15 and J usage is TRBJ2-6; 8 nucleotides match TRBD1. The trim removed 4 bases at V and 1 base at J, leaving 6 bases unmatched. Germline V lookup: CDR1 LNHNV, CDR2 YYDKDF (reference sequence). This CDR3 has 17 amino acids. The CDR3 nucleotides read TGTGCCACCAGCATAGAGACAGGGGAGTCTGGGGCCAACGTCCTGACTTTC. As protein: CATSIETGESGANVLTF.

The table lists this clonotype with many counts. The J gene is TRBJ2-5, the V gene TRBV6-4; D not certain. Germline V gene lookup returns CDR1 MRHNA and CDR2 SNTAGT. This CDR3 is 15 amino acids long. Trimming shortened V by 5 bases and J by 1 base, and 14 bases separated the two germline ends. CDR3 residues: CASSILRDFQETQYF. The CDR3 coding sequence is TGTGCCAGCAGTATCTTAAGGGATTTCCAAGAGACCCAGTACTTC.

There are a few counts of this clonotype. The chain couples TRBV10-3 to TRBJ2-1, with D maybe TRBD2 (5 bases). CDR3 size: 12 residues. CDR1 ENHRY and CDR2 SYGVKD come from the germline V gene. V dropped 6 bases and J dropped 5 bases, with 8 bases sitting between them. CDR3 protein: CAIRRENNEQFF. DNA of the CDR3: TGTGCCATCAGACGGGAAAACAATGAGCAGTTCTTC.

The sample holds a few counts of this clonotype. The rearrangement uses TRBV29-1 and TRBJ2-2; possibly TRBD1 or TRBD2 for D (5 bases each). The CDR3 runs 17 residues. V was cut by 6 bases and J by 2 bases, with 22 bases left in between. Germline loops: CDR1 SQVTM, CDR2 ANQGSEA. The CDR3 region has the DNA TGCAGCGTGCTCGGGGCCCCTGGGGATCCTAACACCGGGGAGCTGTTTTTT. This codes for CSVLGAPGDPNTGELFF.

The J gene is TRBJ2-1, the V gene TRBV29-1, with 9 bases aligning to TRBD1. After removal of 6 bases from V and 0 bases from J, the junction contained 12 bases not matched to a gene. In germline, CDR1 is SQVTM, CDR2 ANQGSEA. The CDR3 sequence is 17 residues long. The DNA for the CDR3 is TGCAGCGTCTACCGGGACAGGGAAATGAGCTCCTACAATGAGCAGTTCTTC. Its translation: CSVYRDREMSSYNEQFF.

As concerns this clonotype: The germline gene is not matched at one end of the junction; a read error may be the cause. The V gene is TRBV4-3, the J gene TRBJ2-2; 7 bases line up with TRBD2. Germline lookup yields CDR1 LGHNA and CDR2 YSLEER. This CDR3 spans 13 amino acids. This CDR3 is CASSQEGRRELSF. The CDR3 DNA reads as TGCGCCAGCAGCCAAGAAGGACGGCGGGAGCTGTCTTTT.

V usage is TRBV7-3 and J usage is TRBJ2-4; D is ambiguous. The CDR3 is 13 residues long. Trimming left V 5 bases short and J 9 bases short, with 14 bases between. The germline V gene has CDR1 SGHTA and CDR2 FQGTGA. This CDR3 reads CASSVLENGIQYF. CDR3 nucleotides: TGTGCCAGCAGCGTGTTGGAGAACGGCATTCAGTACTTC.

The gene calls are TRBV9 and TRBJ2-5, with D tentatively TRBD1 (6 bases). CDR1 SGDLS and CDR2 YYNGEE come from the germline V gene. The CDR3 spans 14 residues. The germline V and J ends were trimmed by 6 bases and 1 base, with 13 bases remaining between them. CDR3 in amino acids: CASNRGTFQETQYF. The CDR3 DNA reads as TGTGCCAGCAACAGAGGGACATTCCAAGAGACCCAGTACTTC.

This clonotype has just a few counts. The chain employs TRBV12-5 and TRBJ2-7; D is unclear. The CDR3 sequence is 16 residues long. The germline V gene encodes CDR1 LGHNT and CDR2 FRNRAP. V dropped 7 bases and J dropped 4 bases, with 23 bases sitting between them. CDR3 sequence: CASARPKLMALYEQYF. For the CDR3, the DNA is TGTGCTAGTGCCCGTCCGAAGCTGATGGCCCTGTACGAGCAGTACTTC.